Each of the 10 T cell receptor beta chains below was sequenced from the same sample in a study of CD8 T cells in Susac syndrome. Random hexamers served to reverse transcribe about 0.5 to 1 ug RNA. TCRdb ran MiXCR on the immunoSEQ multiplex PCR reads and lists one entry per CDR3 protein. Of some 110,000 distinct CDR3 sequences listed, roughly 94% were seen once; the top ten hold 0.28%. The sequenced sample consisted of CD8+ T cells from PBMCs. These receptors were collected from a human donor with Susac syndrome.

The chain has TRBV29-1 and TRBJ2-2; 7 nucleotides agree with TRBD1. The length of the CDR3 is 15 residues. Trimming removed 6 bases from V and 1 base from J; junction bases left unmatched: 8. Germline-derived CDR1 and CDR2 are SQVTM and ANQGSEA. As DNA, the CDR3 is TGCAGCGTGCGTAACAGGGGCGAGAACACCGGGGAGCTGTTTTTT. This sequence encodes CSVRNRGENTGELFF.

The CDR3: CARHDTTGHSSTDTQYF. CDR3 sequence (DNA): TGTGCCAGACACGACACGACTGGACACTCTAGCACAGATACGCAGTATTTT. The rearrangement links TRBV13 to TRBJ2-3; D might be TRBD1 (5 bases). The CDR3 has 17 amino acids. V was pared by 9 bases and J by 0 bases, with 22 bases between. The germline gives CDR1 PRHDT, CDR2 FYEKMQ (reference sequence). Looking up the rest from reference TRBV13 and TRBJ2-3 gives the full variable domain: AAGVIQSPRHLIKEKRETATLKCYPIPRHDTVYWYQQGPGQDPQFLISFYEKMQSDKGSIPDRFSAQQFSDYHSELNMSSLELGDSALYFCARHDTTGHSSTDTQYFGPGTRLTVL.

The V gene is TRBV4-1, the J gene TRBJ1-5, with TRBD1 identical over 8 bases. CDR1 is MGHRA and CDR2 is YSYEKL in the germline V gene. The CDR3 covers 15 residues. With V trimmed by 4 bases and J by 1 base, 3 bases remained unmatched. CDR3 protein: CASSPGDRSNQPQHF. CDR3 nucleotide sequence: TGCGCCAGCAGCCCGGGGGACAGGAGCAATCAGCCCCAGCATTTT.

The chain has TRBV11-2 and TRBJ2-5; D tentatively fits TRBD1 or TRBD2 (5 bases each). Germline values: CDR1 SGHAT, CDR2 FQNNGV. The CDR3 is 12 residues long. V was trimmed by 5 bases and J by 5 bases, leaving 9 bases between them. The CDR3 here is CASSHWDETQYF. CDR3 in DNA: TGTGCCAGCAGCCACTGGGACGAGACCCAGTACTTC.

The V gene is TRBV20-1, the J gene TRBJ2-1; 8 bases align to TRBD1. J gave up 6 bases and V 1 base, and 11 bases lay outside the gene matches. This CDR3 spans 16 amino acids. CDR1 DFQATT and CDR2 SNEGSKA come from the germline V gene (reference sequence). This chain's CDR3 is CSARVPPGRGLNEQFF. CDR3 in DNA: TGCAGTGCTAGAGTACCCCCCGGCAGGGGGCTCAATGAGCAGTTCTTC.

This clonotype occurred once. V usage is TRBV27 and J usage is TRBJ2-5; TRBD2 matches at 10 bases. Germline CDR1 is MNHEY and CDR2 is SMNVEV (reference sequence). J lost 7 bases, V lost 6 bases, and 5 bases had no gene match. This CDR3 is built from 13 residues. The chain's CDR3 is CASRQGLAATQYF. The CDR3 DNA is TGTGCCAGCAGGCAAGGACTAGCGGCGACCCAGTACTTC.

CDR3 in DNA: TGTGCCAGCAGCCAGAGGGACAGGGGGCTGTACGAGCAGTACTTC. It specifies CASSQRDRGLYEQYF. This chain joins TRBV3-1 and TRBJ2-7, with 12 nucleotides matching TRBD1. Germline-derived CDR1 and CDR2 are LGHDT and YNNKEL (reference sequence). Losses at the gene ends were 3 bases for V and 4 bases for J; bases not matched to a gene: 4. This CDR3 region has 15 residues.

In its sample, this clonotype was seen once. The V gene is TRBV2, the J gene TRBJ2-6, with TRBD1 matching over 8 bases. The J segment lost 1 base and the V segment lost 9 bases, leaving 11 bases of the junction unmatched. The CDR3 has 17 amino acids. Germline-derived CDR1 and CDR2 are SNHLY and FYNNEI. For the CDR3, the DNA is TGTGCCAGGGGACCGGGACAGGACACATCTGGGGCCAACGTCCTGACTTTC. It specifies CARGPGQDTSGANVLTF.

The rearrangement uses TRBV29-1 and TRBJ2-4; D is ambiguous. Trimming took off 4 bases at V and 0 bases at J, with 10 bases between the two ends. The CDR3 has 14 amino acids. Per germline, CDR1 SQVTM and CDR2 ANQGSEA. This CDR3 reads CSVGPPGAKNIQYF. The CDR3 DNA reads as TGCAGCGTTGGGCCCCCAGGAGCCAAAAACATTCAGTACTTC.

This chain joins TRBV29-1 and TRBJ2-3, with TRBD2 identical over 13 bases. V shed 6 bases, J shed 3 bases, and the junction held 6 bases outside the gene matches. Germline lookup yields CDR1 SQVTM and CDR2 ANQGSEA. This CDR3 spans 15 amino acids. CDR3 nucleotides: TGCAGCGTAGAGCAGACTAGCGGGGGGACAGATACGCAGTATTTT. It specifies CSVEQTSGGTDTQYF.